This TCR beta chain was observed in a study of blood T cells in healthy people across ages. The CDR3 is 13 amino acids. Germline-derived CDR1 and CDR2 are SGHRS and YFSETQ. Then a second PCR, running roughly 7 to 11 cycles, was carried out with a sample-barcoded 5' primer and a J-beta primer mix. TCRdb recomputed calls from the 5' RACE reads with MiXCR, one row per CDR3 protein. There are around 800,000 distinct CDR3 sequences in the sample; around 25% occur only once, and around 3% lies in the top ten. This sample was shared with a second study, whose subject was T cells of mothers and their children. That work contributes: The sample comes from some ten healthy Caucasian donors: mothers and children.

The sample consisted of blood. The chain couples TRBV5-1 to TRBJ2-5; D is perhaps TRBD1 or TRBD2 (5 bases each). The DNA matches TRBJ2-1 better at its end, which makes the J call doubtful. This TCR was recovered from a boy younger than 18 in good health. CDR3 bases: TGCGCCAGCAGCTCGTTGGGGGAAAATGAGCAGTTCTTC. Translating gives CASSSLGENEQFF.